The 13 T cell receptor beta chains presented below share a single source sample, sequenced in a study of breast tumors, draining lymph nodes, adjacent tissues. Samples came from axillary lymph nodes draining the breast cancer. TCRdb independently ran MiXCR on the multiplex PCR reads; one entry per CDR3 protein. The repertoire includes about 270,000 distinct CDR3 sequences, over 30% of them detected once, and around 1.1% sits in the top ten. Sequencing used axillary lymph node tissue. The receptors shown here come from a female donor with breast cancer. Some clones in this sample may be carry-over from other donors' samples.

This clonotype was picked up a small number of times. It may be a read error: a sequence one base away is much more abundant. The gene calls are TRBV11-2 and TRBJ2-7, with 7 bases lining up with TRBD1. This CDR3 is 14 amino acids long. V lost 5 bases, J lost 5 bases, and 9 bases stayed unmatched. The germline CDR1 and CDR2 sequences are SGHAT and FQNNGV. The CDR3 here is CASSPTGTADEQYF. The CDR3 nucleotides read TGTGCCAGCAGCCCGACCGGGACAGCCGACGAGCAGTACTTC.

To note about this clonotype: A much larger clonotype is one base distant, so this may be a read error. Because it lacks the conserved phenylalanine or tryptophan at the end, this CDR3 is likely a read error. This chain connects TRBV6-1 to TRBJ2-7; D not resolved. Germline-derived CDR1 and CDR2 are MNHNS and SASEGT. This CDR3 is 15 amino acids long. Trimming took off 1 base at V and 0 bases at J, with 10 bases between the two ends. The CDR3 sequence: CASSEENRSSYEQYL. In DNA form, the CDR3 reads TGTGCCAGCAGTGAAGAGAACAGAAGCTCCTACGAGCAGTACCTC.

About this clonotype: A much larger clone sits a single nucleotide away, making a read error possible. The CDR3 sequence: CASSITSMGSYNEQFF. CDR3 DNA sequence: TGTGCCAGCAGTATAACTAGCATGGGCTCCTACAATGAGCAGTTCTTC. The J gene is TRBJ2-1, the V gene TRBV6-6, with D maybe TRBD2 (6 bases). The germline gives CDR1 MNHNY, CDR2 SVGAGI (reference sequence). V was cut by 5 bases and J by 0 bases, with 14 bases left in between. The CDR3 length is 16 residues.

This clonotype was seen repeatedly, ten times or more. The J gene is TRBJ2-1, the V gene TRBV7-6; 13 nucleotides line up with TRBD2. Trimming removed 4 bases from V and 4 bases from J; junction bases left unmatched: 1. This CDR3 region has 15 residues. Germline V gene data show CDR1 as SGHVS and CDR2 as FNYEAQ. CDR3 in amino acids: CASSSLAGGYNEQFF. The CDR3 DNA reads TGTGCCAGCAGCTCACTAGCGGGAGGGTACAATGAGCAGTTCTTC. The variable domain in full, with the rest retrieved from reference TRBV7-6 and TRBJ2-1, is GAGVSQSPRYKVTKRGQDVALRCDPISGHVSLYWYRQALGQGPEFLTYFNYEAQQDKSGLPNDRFSAERPEGSISTLTIQRTEQRDSAMYRCASSSLAGGYNEQFFGPGTRLTVL.

On this clonotype itself: One end of the junction does not line up with germline, which may come from a read error. The genes are TRBV5-5 and TRBJ2-2, with D tentatively TRBD1 (6 bases). The CDR3 length is 14 residues. Germline V gene sequence: CDR1 SGHKS, CDR2 YYEKEE (reference sequence). The CDR3 protein is CASSSGVNTGELLF. The CDR3 nucleotides read TGTGCCAGCAGCTCAGGGGTGAACACCGGGGAGCTGCTTTTT.

This clonotype was counted many times. The rearrangement links TRBV12-3 or TRBV12-4 to TRBJ1-2; perhaps TRBD1 as D (6 bases). This CDR3 region has 13 residues. V was trimmed by 6 bases and J by 4 bases, leaving 12 bases between them. The CDR3 here is CASRNTGTYGYTF. CDR3 nucleotides: TGTGCCAGCAGGAACACAGGGACCTATGGCTACACCTTC.

Many counts were recorded for this clonotype. The rearrangement links TRBV7-3 to TRBJ2-5; 11 bases are a match to TRBD1. The germline gives CDR1 SGHTA, CDR2 FQGTGA. There are 20 residues in the CDR3. V lost 6 bases and J lost 3; bases outside the gene matches: 21. This chain's CDR3 is CASRRPGTGGSPDQEETQYF. The CDR3 bases are TGTGCCAGCAGACGTCCGGGGACAGGGGGATCTCCGGATCAGGAAGAGACCCAGTACTTC.

Remarks on this clonotype: This could be a read error, since a much larger clone is one nucleotide away. The gene calls are TRBV6-6 and TRBJ2-5; TRBD2 might be the D (6 bases). Per germline, CDR1 MNHNY and CDR2 SVGAGI (reference sequence). The CDR3 runs to 15 residues. Trimming removed 6 bases from V and 1 base from J, with 15 bases in between. The CDR3 reads CASRASERSQETQYF. CDR3 coding DNA: TGTGCCAGCAGGGCTAGCGAGAGATCCCAAGAGACCCAGTACTTC.

In nucleotides, the CDR3 is TGCGCCAGCAGCTCCGGCCGGAGACAGGGGGTTTCCGGGACTAGCGGGAAAGGCTACAATGAGCAGTTCTTC. It is translated as CASSSGRRQGVSGTSGKGYNEQFF. This chain joins TRBV5-1 and TRBJ2-1, with TRBD2 identical over 13 bases. Trimming removed 3 bases from V and 3 bases from J; junction bases left unmatched: 27. The length of the CDR3 is 24 residues. From germline, CDR1 is SGHRS and CDR2 YFSETQ.

There are many counts of this clonotype. The chain combines TRBV5-6 with TRBJ2-1, with D perhaps matching TRBD1 or TRBD2 (5 bases each). The CDR3 is made up of 15 amino acids. Germline V gene sequence: CDR1 SGHDT, CDR2 YYEEEE. Trimming left V 3 bases short and J 4 bases short, with 14 bases between. The CDR3 sequence: CASSYVGVAYNEQFF. The CDR3 DNA is TGTGCCAGCAGCTACGTGGGGGTTGCTTACAATGAGCAGTTCTTC.

The sample holds many counts of this clonotype. The gene calls are TRBV11-2 and TRBJ1-3, with a tentative D call TRBD1 (6 bases). Deletions cut 2 bases from V and 0 bases from J, with 17 bases between. This CDR3 spans 18 amino acids. Germline V gene data show CDR1 as SGHAT and CDR2 as FQNNGV. Here the CDR3 reads CASSLKVQGVNSGNTIYF. The CDR3 DNA is TGTGCCAGCAGCTTAAAGGTACAGGGTGTGAACTCTGGAAACACCATATATTTT. The full variable domain, in which reference TRBV11-2 and TRBJ1-3 provide the parts outside the CDR3, is EAGVAQSPRYKIIEKRQSVAFWCNPISGHATLYWYQQILGQGPKLLIQFQNNGVVDDSQLPKDRFSAERLKGVDSTLKIQPAKLEDSAVYLCASSLKVQGVNSGNTIYFGEGSWLTVV.

The table lists this clonotype with a few counts. This may be a read error, as it is one base from a much larger clone. The rearrangement uses TRBV9 and TRBJ1-2; TRBD1 might be the D (5 bases). This CDR3 is built from 15 residues. Per germline, CDR1 SGDLS and CDR2 YYNGEE. The CDR3: CASSEDTRGVYGSTF. The CDR3 bases are TGTGCCAGCAGCGAGGACACCAGAGGGGTCTATGGCTCCACCTTC.

The chain has TRBV29-1 and TRBJ1-2; no clear D. V lost 2 bases, J lost 5 bases, and 12 bases lay in between. From germline, CDR1 is SQVTM and CDR2 ANQGSEA. This CDR3 spans 13 amino acids. CDR3 residues: CSVEWQAGYGYTF. In nucleotides, the CDR3 is TGCAGCGTTGAATGGCAGGCTGGGTATGGCTACACCTTC.